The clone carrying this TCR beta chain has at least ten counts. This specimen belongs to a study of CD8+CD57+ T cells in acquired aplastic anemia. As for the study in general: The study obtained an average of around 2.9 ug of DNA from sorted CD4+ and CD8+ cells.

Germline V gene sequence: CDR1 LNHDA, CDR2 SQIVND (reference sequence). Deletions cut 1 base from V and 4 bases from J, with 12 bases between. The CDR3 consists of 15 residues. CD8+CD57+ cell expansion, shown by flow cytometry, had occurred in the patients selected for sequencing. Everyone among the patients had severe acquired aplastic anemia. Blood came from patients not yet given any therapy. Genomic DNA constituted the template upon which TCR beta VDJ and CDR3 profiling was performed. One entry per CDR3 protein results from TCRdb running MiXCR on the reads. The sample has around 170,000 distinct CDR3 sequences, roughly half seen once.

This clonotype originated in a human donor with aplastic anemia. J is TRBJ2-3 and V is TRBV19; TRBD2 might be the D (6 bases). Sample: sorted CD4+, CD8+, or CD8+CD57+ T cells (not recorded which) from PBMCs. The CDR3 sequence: CASSIVGGAPDTQYF. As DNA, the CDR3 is TGTGCCAGTAGTATAGTCGGCGGGGCCCCAGATACGCAGTATTTT.